This T cell receptor beta chain emerged from a study of shared clonotypes between healthy human individuals. It was CD45RO-negative cells, positively selected for CCR7, that made up naive CD8 cells, with terminally differentiated effector memory CD45RA+ cells excluded. The CDR3 sequence is 14 residues long. V dropped 3 bases and J dropped 2 bases, with 11 bases sitting between them. Germline V CDR1 and CDR2: MNHEY, SMNVEV (reference sequence). Sequencing used immunoSEQ multiplex PCR; TCRdb keeps in-frame clones, though not all of them. Here the sample spans some 2,000,000 clones, approximately 95% being singletons.

Sequenced sample: naive CD8+ T cells sorted from blood. This receptor was obtained from a man aged 18 to 29 in good health. The chain combines TRBV27 with TRBJ2-7, with a possible D match to TRBD2 (6 bases). CDR3 sequence: CASSLEGPPYEQYF. Written as DNA, the CDR3 is TGTGCCAGCAGTTTGGAGGGGCCCCCCTACGAGCAGTACTTC.